This is a list of T cell receptor beta chains from one sample in a study of blood T cell repertoires in COVID-19. Clones were sequenced by immunoSEQ multiplex PCR, and TCRdb holds only the in-frame ones, with some missing. The data show roughly 73,000 clones, around 87% seen once. Sequenced input: peripheral blood. These receptors all stem from a woman aged 80 or over with active or convalescent COVID-19. Each CDR3 is given with its conserved first and last residue. Fields, in order: J gene, V gene, CDR3 length, D gene, clone size, CDR3 DNA, CDR3 protein. The D gene is left open where the match is weak. The size field is filled for only some rows; it gives once, few, many or a size class.

>TRBJ2-6|TRBV19|17|TRBD1|-
TGTGCCAGTAGTATGAGGGCAGGGGGCGCTGGGGCCAACGTCCTGACTTTC
CASSMRAGGAGANVLTF
>TRBJ2-5|TRBV19|16|-|-
TGTGCCAGTAGTAGTGGCCGAGGCGGGAAAAAAGAGACCCAGTACTTC
CASSSGRGGKKETQYF
>TRBJ2-1|TRBV11-3|15|TRBD1|-
TGTGCCAGCAGCTTTAAGTTTCAGGGGGCGAGTGAGCAGTTCTTC
CASSFKFQGASEQFF
>TRBJ1-2|TRBV3-1/TRBV3-2|13|-|-
TGTGCCAGCAGCCTCGGGGGAATTCAGGGCTACACCTTC
CASSLGGIQGYTF
>TRBJ2-6|TRBV6-4|17|-|-
TGTGCCAGCAGTGACTCAGACAGCCACTCTGGGGCCAACGTCCTGACTTTC
CASSDSDSHSGANVLTF
>TRBJ2-1|TRBV7-3|14|-|-
TGTGCCAGCAGCCTCAGGGGAAACGTCAAAGAGCAGTTCTTC
CASSLRGNVKEQFF
>TRBJ2-7|TRBV19|13|-|-
TGTGCCAGTCGCGGGGTCCAAACCTACGAGCAGTACTTC
CASRGVQTYEQYF
>TRBJ2-7|TRBV5-6|16|-|once
TGTGCCAGCAGCCCCGTCACCGGGACAATCTCTCGCGAGCAGTACTTC
CASSPVTGTISREQYF
>TRBJ2-4|TRBV6-5|16|-|-
TGTGCCAGCAGTTACGGGGGGTCCCGGGTCAAAAACATTCAGTACTTC
CASSYGGSRVKNIQYF
>TRBJ1-1|TRBV7-8|12|TRBD1|-
TGTGCCAGCAGCATGGACAGGGGTGAAGCTTTCTTT
CASSMDRGEAFF
>TRBJ1-2|TRBV6-4|13|-|-
TGTGCCAGCAGTGACAGGGAGGGCGGAGGCTACACCTTC
CASSDREGGGYTF
>TRBJ2-7|TRBV25-1|15|-|-
TGTGCCAGCAGTGTCCCACTAGCTGGAACCTACGAGCAGTACTTC
CASSVPLAGTYEQYF
>TRBJ1-2|TRBV7-2|11|-|-
TGTGCCAGCAGGCGGAGTGAGGGCGTCAGATTC
CASRRSEGVRF
>TRBJ2-1|TRBV11-3|14|TRBD2|-
TGTGCCAGCAGCCATAGCGGGGGGCGCAATGAGCAGTTCTTC
CASSHSGGRNEQFF
>TRBJ1-4|TRBV4-1|16|-|once
TGCGCCAGCAGCCAAGCATTCGAGGCTTCCAATGAAAAACTGTTTTTT
CASSQAFEASNEKLFF
>TRBJ1-2|TRBV5-1|16|-|-
TGCGCCAGCAGCTTGGCCGAAGGGACAAAAACCTATGGCTACACCTTC
CASSLAEGTKTYGYTF
>TRBJ1-3|TRBV11-2|16|-|once
TGTGCCAGCAGCTTAGAAACAGGGTCTTTTGGAAACACCATATATTTT
CASSLETGSFGNTIYF
>TRBJ2-3|TRBV5-1|16|TRBD2|-
TGCGCCAGCAGCTTGGTGACTAGCGGAAGCACAGATACGCAGTATTTT
CASSLVTSGSTDTQYF
>TRBJ1-6|TRBV3-1/TRBV3-2|16|-|once
TGTGCCAGCAGCCAAGGTCTTGCAGGGGCAAATTCACCCCTCCACTTT
CASSQGLAGANSPLHF
>TRBJ1-1|TRBV6-5|14|TRBD1|once
TGTGCCACCAACGACAGGGGTTTGAACACTGAAGCTTTCTTT
CATNDRGLNTEAFF
>TRBJ1-1|TRBV30|11|TRBD1|-
TGTGCCTGGAGTGCCGACAGGGTGGCTTTCTTT
CAWSADRVAFF
>TRBJ1-1|TRBV11-2|15|-|-
TGTGCCAGCAGCTGGGGCTTAGGACTGAACACTGAAGCTTTCTTT
CASSWGLGLNTEAFF
>TRBJ2-5|TRBV19|14|TRBD1|-
TGTGCCAGTAGTCCGGACAGGGGTTCAGGGACCCAGTACTTC
CASSPDRGSGTQYF
>TRBJ1-2|TRBV10-3|13|-|-
TGTGCCATCAGTGAGCTCGGGGATCGGGGCTACACCTTC
CAISELGDRGYTF
>TRBJ1-5|TRBV12-3/TRBV12-4|12|-|-
TGTGCCAGCGGCCGGGAGAATCAGCCCCAGCATTTT
CASGRENQPQHF
>TRBJ1-2|TRBV4-3|14|-|-
TGCGCCAGCAGCCCGGATCAGGGGAACTATGGCTACACCTTC
CASSPDQGNYGYTF